Presented here are 27 T cell receptor beta chains from one specimen sequenced in a study of blood T cells in healthy people across ages. For the second PCR, which ran for roughly 6 to 11 cycles, a sample-barcoded 5' primer and a J-beta primer mix were used. TCRdb called the 5' RACE reads again in MiXCR, with one record for every CDR3 protein. The sample has about 680,000 distinct CDR3 sequences, 45% to 50% seen once; the top ten hold under 35%. Material: blood. The receptors stem from a woman aged 55-75 years in good health.

With regard to this clonotype: A much larger clone differs by one base, so this may be a read error. The rearrangement joins TRBV20-1 to TRBJ2-1; a possible D gene is TRBD2 (7 bases). The J call is uncertain, as TRBJ2-7 better fits the DNA end. CDR1 is DFQATT and CDR2 is SNEGSKA in the germline V gene (reference sequence). The CDR3 has 17 residues. CDR3: CSVRGYASGNSYNEQYF. CDR3 in DNA: TGCAGTGTTAGGGGGTATGCTAGCGGAAACTCCTACAATGAGCAGTACTTC.

This chain uses TRBV27 with TRBJ1-2; 9 bases match TRBD1. J lost 3 bases, V lost 4 bases, and 9 bases had no gene match. CDR3 length equals 16 residues. Per germline, CDR1 MNHEY and CDR2 SMNVEV (reference sequence). The CDR3 sequence: CASSSIWDRVHYGYTF. The CDR3 coding sequence is TGTGCCAGCAGTTCCATATGGGACAGGGTACACTATGGCTACACCTTC.

The chain recombines TRBV3-1 with TRBJ2-7; 7 bases align to TRBD1. CDR1 is LGHDT, CDR2 YNNKEL, per germline (reference sequence). This CDR3 is built from 14 residues. Trimming cost V 6 bases and J 0 bases; bases outside gene matches: 5. CDR3 amino acids: CASRPRGSSYEQYF. In nucleotides, the CDR3 is TGTGCCAGCAGACCCAGGGGGAGCTCCTACGAGCAGTACTTC.

The chain combines TRBV12-3 or TRBV12-4 with TRBJ2-1, with TRBD2 identical over 9 bases. The CDR3 has 15 amino acids. Germline trimming cut 5 bases from V and 8 bases from J; bases unmatched to any gene: 10. Written as DNA, the CDR3 is TGTGCCAGCAGTCTTAGCGGGAGCGAGGTCGATGAGCAGTTCTTC. Translation: CASSLSGSEVDEQFF.

The chain employs TRBV20-1 and TRBJ2-1; 9 bases match TRBD2. After removal of 2 bases from V and 4 bases from J, the junction contained 12 bases not matched to a gene. This CDR3 contains 17 residues. CDR1 and CDR2 (germline): DFQATT, SNEGSKA (reference sequence). Here the CDR3 reads CSARPQKREARYNEQFF. The CDR3 DNA follows: TGCAGTGCTAGACCGCAAAAGCGGGAGGCCCGATACAATGAGCAGTTCTTC.

This clonotype turned up a few times. This sequence joins TRBV5-1 and TRBJ2-2; D is unresolved. CDR3 length: 16 residues. Germline V gene sequence: CDR1 SGHRS, CDR2 YFSETQ. With 2 bases removed from V and 0 bases from J, the gap between germline ends came to 11 bases. This CDR3 is CASSFSARSNTGELFF. The CDR3 region has the DNA TGCGCCAGCAGCTTCAGCGCCAGATCGAACACCGGGGAGCTGTTTTTT.

This clonotype has a handful of counts. The chain couples TRBV11-1 to TRBJ2-1, with 7 bases aligning to TRBD1. This CDR3 has 15 residues. Per the germline V gene, CDR1 is SGHAT and CDR2 is FQDESV (reference sequence). Losses at the gene ends were 3 bases for V and 0 bases for J; bases not matched to a gene: 2. The CDR3 DNA reads TGTGCCAGCAGCTTCCGACAGGGCTCCTACAATGAGCAGTTCTTC. As protein: CASSFRQGSYNEQFF.

V usage is TRBV7-2 and J usage is TRBJ2-7; no reliable D call. Trimming stripped 0 bases from V and 4 bases from J, with 13 bases between. The CDR3 length is 15 residues. CDR1 is SGHTA and CDR2 is FQGNSA in the germline V gene. The CDR3 sequence is CASSLAPQVFYEQYF. CDR3 DNA sequence: TGTGCCAGCAGCTTAGCCCCCCAGGTCTTTTACGAGCAGTACTTC.

This clonotype was observed a few times. This chain joins TRBV5-1 and TRBJ2-7; 7 nucleotides line up with TRBD1. With the DNA end fitting TRBJ2-1 better, the J assignment may be wrong. Germline-derived CDR1 and CDR2 are SGHRS and YFSETQ. The CDR3 is 14 amino acids. This CDR3 is CASSRTGSNNEQFF. CDR3 sequence (DNA): TGCGCCAGCAGCAGGACAGGAAGCAACAATGAGCAGTTCTTC.

The genes are TRBV29-1 and TRBJ1-2, with TRBD1 as a possible D gene (6 bases). The CDR3 is 13 amino acids. V shed 6 bases and J shed 7 bases, with 18 bases lying between them. Looked up from germline, CDR1 is SQVTM and CDR2 is ANQGSEA. DNA for the CDR3: TGCAGCGTCTCCCTACTGGACAGCCGTGGCTACACCTTC. Its protein product is CSVSLLDSRGYTF.

V and J are TRBV6-1 and TRBJ2-7, with D possibly TRBD1 on 6 matching bases. The J call is uncertain, as TRBJ2-5 better fits the DNA end. CDR3 length: 13 residues. The germline gives CDR1 MNHNS, CDR2 SASEGT. The CDR3 DNA reads TGTGCCAGCAGTGATGGGGACACCCAGACCCAGTACTTC. Its translation: CASSDGDTQTQYF.

The J gene is TRBJ2-7, the V gene TRBV7-2, with D perhaps assigned TRBD1 or TRBD2 (5 bases each). Germline CDR1 SGHTA, CDR2 FQGNSA. V was pared by 8 bases and J by 3 bases, with 14 bases between. The CDR3 contains 13 residues. CDR3 region: CASLRDDSYEQYF. In DNA form, the CDR3 reads TGTGCCAGCCTAAGGGACGACAGCTACGAGCAGTACTTC. Based on the CDR3 plus reference TRBV7-2 and TRBJ2-7, the full variable domain is GAGVSQSPSNKVTEKGKDVELRCDPISGHTALYWYRQSLGQGLEFLIYFQGNSAPDKSGLPSDRFSAERTGGSVSTLTIQRTQQEDSAVYLCASLRDDSYEQYFGPGTRLTVT.

This chain joins TRBV10-3 and TRBJ1-1; 8 bases map to TRBD1. The CDR3 extends over 14 amino acids. Trimming cost V 4 bases and J 4 bases; bases outside gene matches: 5. Germline CDR1 is ENHRY and CDR2 is SYGVKD. The DNA for the CDR3 is TGTGCCATCAGTGGCGACAGGGGTTCCACTGAAGCTTTCTTT. Translation: CAISGDRGSTEAFF.

J is TRBJ2-1 and V is TRBV20-1, with 9 bases that match TRBD2. From germline, CDR1 is DFQATT and CDR2 SNEGSKA (reference sequence). CDR3 length: 14 amino acids. V lost 8 bases, J lost 5 bases, and 10 bases stayed unmatched. CDR3 sequence (DNA): TGCAGTCCCAGAGCGGGAGGTGGGAACAATGAGCAGTTCTTC. Encoded protein: CSPRAGGGNNEQFF.

This clonotype was observed many times. V and J are TRBV7-9 and TRBJ1-2; no reliable D call. Germline values: CDR1 SEHNR, CDR2 FQNEAQ (reference sequence). V was trimmed by 2 bases and J by 0 bases, leaving 7 bases between them. The length of the CDR3 is 14 residues. The DNA for the CDR3 is TGTGCCAGCAGCTTAATGGACTCTAACTATGGCTACACCTTC. It is translated as CASSLMDSNYGYTF.

This rearrangement joins TRBV6-2 or TRBV6-3 to TRBJ2-1; 11 bases are shared with TRBD2. Germline assignment: CDR1 MNHEY and CDR2 SVGEGT. The CDR3 loop spans 17 amino acids. V lost 6 bases and J lost 0; bases outside the gene matches: 7. CDR3 DNA sequence: TGTGCCAGCAGATCCGATAGCGGGAGGGCCTCCTACAATGAGCAGTTCTTC. Its translation is CASRSDSGRASYNEQFF.

This clonotype has ten or more counts. This rearrangement joins TRBV7-9 to TRBJ1-2; possible D gene TRBD1, 5 bases. CDR3 length equals 13 residues. The germline V and J ends were trimmed by 7 bases and 4 bases, with 13 bases remaining between them. Germline assignment: CDR1 SEHNR and CDR2 FQNEAQ (reference sequence). The DNA of the CDR3 is TGTGCCAGCACCCCGGGACGGACCTATGGCTACACCTTC. Translated, it gives CASTPGRTYGYTF.

The rearrangement links TRBV5-5 to TRBJ2-2, with 10 bases aligning to TRBD1. With V trimmed by 2 bases and J by 4 bases, 2 bases remained unmatched. Germline V gene lookup returns CDR1 SGHKS and CDR2 YYEKEE (reference sequence). The CDR3 sequence is 15 residues long. CDR3 sequence reads: CASSFGQGGTGELFF. CDR3 sequence (DNA): TGTGCCAGCAGCTTCGGACAGGGGGGCACCGGGGAGCTGTTTTTT.

The chain recombines TRBV15 with TRBJ2-6; possible D gene TRBD1, 5 bases. V was clipped by 9 bases and J by 0 bases, with 12 bases between them. The CDR3 length is 15 residues. Germline CDR1 and CDR2: LNHNV and YYDKDF (reference sequence). The CDR3 nucleotides read TGTGCCACACACAAGACAGTCTCTGGGGCCAACGTCCTGACTTTC. The encoded protein is CATHKTVSGANVLTF. Filled out from reference TRBV15 and TRBJ2-6, the complete variable domain reads DAMVIQNPRYQVTQFGKPVTLSCSQTLNHNVMYWYQQKSSQAPKLLFHYYDKDFNNEADTPDNFQSRRPNTSFCFLDIRSPGLGDTAMYLCATHKTVSGANVLTFGAGSRLTVL.

This chain's CDR3 is CSAKDGLWAEAFF. CDR3 nucleotide sequence: TGCAGTGCTAAAGATGGGTTATGGGCTGAAGCTTTCTTT. The chain is built from TRBV20-1 and TRBJ1-1, with unresolved D. CDR3 length: 13 amino acids. CDR1 and CDR2 (germline): DFQATT, SNEGSKA (reference sequence). Trimming cost V 4 bases and J 6 bases, with 15 bases left between them.

The chain is built from TRBV7-9 and TRBJ1-2; D is unclear. V lost 5 bases and J lost 3, with 10 bases in between. Germline CDR1 is SEHNR and CDR2 is FQNEAQ (reference sequence). The CDR3 covers 13 residues. CDR3 protein: CASSPVFDYGYTF. CDR3 nucleotide sequence: TGTGCCAGCAGCCCAGTATTTGACTATGGCTACACCTTC.

Turning to this clonotype: At one of its ends the junction is not consistent with the germline gene, which may arise from a read error. The rearrangement uses TRBV20-1 and TRBJ2-7; 8 nucleotides agree with TRBD2. The CDR3 loop spans 12 amino acids. Germline-derived CDR1 and CDR2 are DFQATT and SNEGSKA (reference sequence). The CDR3 DNA sequence: TGCAGGGCTAGGGGCAGCGGGGGCGAGCAGTACTTC. Translation: CRARGSGGEQYF.

This clonotype was seen a few times. The rearrangement uses TRBV27 and TRBJ2-6; D might be TRBD1 or TRBD2, each matching 5 bases. Trimming shortened V by 8 bases and J by 2 bases, and 16 bases separated the two germline ends. CDR3 size: 16 residues. CDR1 is MNHEY, CDR2 SMNVEV, per germline (reference sequence). DNA for the CDR3: TGTGCCAGCGCCCGGACTTTGGGGGCTGGGGCCAACGTCCTGACTTTC. Protein product: CASARTLGAGANVLTF.

This clonotype was recorded only once. The chain recombines TRBV7-2 with TRBJ2-2, with D unresolved. V was clipped by 7 bases and J by 5 bases, with 14 bases between them. Germline V gives CDR1 SGHTA, CDR2 FQGNSA. This CDR3 comprises 14 residues. The DNA of the CDR3 is TGTGCCAGCATCCGAACGACTTGGACCGGGGAGCTGTTTTTT. Translation gives CASIRTTWTGELFF.

The rearrangement uses TRBV7-2 and TRBJ2-1; TRBD2 matches 9 bases. This CDR3 has 16 residues. V was clipped by 5 bases and J by 4 bases; unmatched bases: 9. Germline CDR1 reads SGHTA; CDR2 reads FQGNSA. In DNA form, the CDR3 reads TGTGCCAGCAGCCTAAACATAGCGGGAGTGTACAATGAGCAGTTCTTC. Its protein product is CASSLNIAGVYNEQFF.

This clonotype was found a few times. The chain joins TRBV12-3 or TRBV12-4 to TRBJ2-2, with TRBD2 as a possible D gene (6 bases). V was trimmed by 11 bases and J by 7 bases, leaving 20 bases between them. This CDR3 is 14 amino acids long. The CDR3 protein is CAFSEGRLYGELFF. The CDR3 DNA reads as TGTGCCTTTTCAGAGGGGAGGTTGTACGGGGAGCTGTTTTTT.

This chain joins TRBV10-3 and TRBJ2-1; 13 bases match TRBD2. Unmatched junction bases numbered 16, after V lost 8 bases and J lost 9 bases. CDR1 and CDR2 from the germline V gene are ENHRY and SYGVKD. The CDR3 is 17 amino acids. CDR3 sequence: CAIASRTSGSGWGEQFF. CDR3 bases: TGTGCCATCGCCTCGAGGACTAGCGGGAGCGGTTGGGGTGAGCAGTTCTTC.